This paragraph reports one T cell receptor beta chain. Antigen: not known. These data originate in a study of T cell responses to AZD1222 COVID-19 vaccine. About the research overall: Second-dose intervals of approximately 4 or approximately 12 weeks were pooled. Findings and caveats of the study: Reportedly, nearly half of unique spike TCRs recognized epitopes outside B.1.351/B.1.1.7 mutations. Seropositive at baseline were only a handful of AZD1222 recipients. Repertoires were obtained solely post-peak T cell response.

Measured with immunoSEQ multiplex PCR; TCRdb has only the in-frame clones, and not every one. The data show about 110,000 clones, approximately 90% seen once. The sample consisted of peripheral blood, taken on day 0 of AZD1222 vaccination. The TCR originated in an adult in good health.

The DNA of the CDR3 is TGTGCCAGCAGCTTAGGAGCGGGGGACCTGGGGCAGTTCTTC. Its translation is CASSLGAGDLGQFF. V and J are TRBV7-9 and TRBJ2-1, with 8 bases identical to TRBD2. The ends lost 1 base at V and 12 bases at J; junction bases unmatched: 8. The CDR3 spans 14 residues. Germline V gene lookup returns CDR1 SEHNR and CDR2 FQNEAQ (reference sequence).